One sample yielded the 7 T cell receptor beta chains listed below, sequenced in a study of cytomegalovirus exposure and HLA in healthy donors (dated by TCRdb to the late 2010s). The library was produced with the immunoSEQ multiplex PCR assay. For the multiplex PCR, a mixture combining 60 forward primers for TCR Vbeta segments and 13 reverse primers for TCR Jbeta segments was used. TCRdb mirrors the immuneACCESS table, restricted to in-frame sequences. Some clones are absent from its copies; in checked studies, under half trace to an unresolved V gene, and the reason for the others is unknown. For this sample the table gives approximately 100,000 clones, of which 79% were detected only once. The top ten clonotypes cover about 3% of the sample. The source material was PBMCs. These receptors were taken from a woman aged 40 to 50 in good health and CMV-seronegative.

CDR3 loop: CASRTGGNEKLFF. CDR3 nucleotides: TGTGCCTCTCGGACAGGGGGGAATGAAAAACTGTTTTTT. The rearrangement links TRBV27 to TRBJ1-4; TRBD1 aligns across 10 bases. The CDR3 covers 13 residues. J lost 5 bases, V lost 11 bases, and 5 bases had no gene match. Germline CDR1 MNHEY, CDR2 SMNVEV (reference sequence).

Only a few counts were recorded for this clone. The chain uses TRBV9 and TRBJ1-1; unclear D gene. Germline loops: CDR1 SGDLS, CDR2 YYNGEE. This CDR3 has 13 residues. Trimming stripped 4 bases from V and 7 bases from J, with 14 bases between. The CDR3 nucleotides are TGTGCCAGCAGCCTATTCGGGGAGGGTGAAGCTTTCTTT. It specifies CASSLFGEGEAFF.

The gene calls are TRBV29-1 and TRBJ2-7; 8 nucleotides line up with TRBD1. The CDR3 loop spans 13 amino acids. The J segment lost 4 bases and the V segment lost 4 bases, leaving 6 bases of the junction unmatched. The germline gives CDR1 SQVTM, CDR2 ANQGSEA. The CDR3 DNA sequence: TGCAGCGTTGCCTCAGGGGGCGGGTACGAGCAGTACTTC. Its translation: CSVASGGGYEQYF.

The chain carries TRBV10-3 and TRBJ1-2, with D unresolved. The germline gives CDR1 ENHRY, CDR2 SYGVKD. V shed 2 bases and J shed 8 bases, with 9 bases lying between them. The CDR3 is 12 residues long. In DNA form, the CDR3 reads TGTGCCATCAGTGAGGCACGCGGGGGCTACACCTTC. It is translated as CAISEARGGYTF.

The chain links TRBV19 to TRBJ1-2; D is unclear. Germline CDR1 is LNHDA and CDR2 is SQIVND (reference sequence). The CDR3 is 14 amino acids. With 7 bases removed from V and 5 bases from J, the gap between germline ends came to 17 bases. For the CDR3, the DNA is TGTGCCAGTACTTCGACTGAGACCACTTATGGCTACACCTTC. This translates into CASTSTETTYGYTF.

This sequence joins TRBV15 and TRBJ2-3, with 13 bases identical to TRBD2. The V and J ends lost 0 bases and 5 bases, in that order; junction bases with no gene match: 5. This CDR3 is 17 amino acids long. Germline V CDR1 and CDR2: LNHNV, YYDKDF (reference sequence). The DNA for the CDR3 is TGTGCCACCAGCAGAGATAGGACTAGCGGGAGTTTAGATACGCAGTATTTT. This translates into CATSRDRTSGSLDTQYF.

The chain employs TRBV19 and TRBJ2-5, with 7 positions matching TRBD1. TRBJ2-7 matches the DNA end more closely, so the J call is doubtful. The CDR3 contains 17 residues. The germline CDR1 and CDR2 sequences are LNHDA and SQIVND (reference sequence). DNA of the CDR3: TGTGCCAGTAGTATTGCCCGGACAGGTCGGAGCTCCTACGAGCAGTACTTC. This encodes CASSIARTGRSSYEQYF.